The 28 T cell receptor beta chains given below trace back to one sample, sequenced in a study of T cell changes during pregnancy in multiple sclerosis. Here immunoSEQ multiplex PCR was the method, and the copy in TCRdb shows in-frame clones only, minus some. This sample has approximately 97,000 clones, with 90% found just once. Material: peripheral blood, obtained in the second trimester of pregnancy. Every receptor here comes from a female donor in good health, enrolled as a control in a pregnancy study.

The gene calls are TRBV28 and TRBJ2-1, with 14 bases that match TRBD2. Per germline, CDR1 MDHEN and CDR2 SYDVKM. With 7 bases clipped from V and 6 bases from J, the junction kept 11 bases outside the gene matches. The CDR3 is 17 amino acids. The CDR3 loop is CASIWTSGRPGVNEQFF. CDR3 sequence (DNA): TGTGCCAGCATTTGGACTAGCGGGAGGCCTGGGGTCAATGAGCAGTTCTTC.

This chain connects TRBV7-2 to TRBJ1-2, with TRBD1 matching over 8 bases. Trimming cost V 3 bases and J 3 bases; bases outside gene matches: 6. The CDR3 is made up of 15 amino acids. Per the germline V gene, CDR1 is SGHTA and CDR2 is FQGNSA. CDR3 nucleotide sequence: TGTGCCAGCAGCTTTCAGGGGGCGGTTGACTATGGCTACACCTTC. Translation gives CASSFQGAVDYGYTF.

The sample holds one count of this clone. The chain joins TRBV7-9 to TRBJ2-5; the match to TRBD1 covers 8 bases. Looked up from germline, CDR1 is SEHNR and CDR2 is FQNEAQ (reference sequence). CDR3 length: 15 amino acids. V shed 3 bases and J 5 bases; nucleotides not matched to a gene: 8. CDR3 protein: CASSLLSGGAETQYF. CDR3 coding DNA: TGTGCCAGCAGCTTGTTGTCAGGGGGCGCCGAGACCCAGTACTTC.

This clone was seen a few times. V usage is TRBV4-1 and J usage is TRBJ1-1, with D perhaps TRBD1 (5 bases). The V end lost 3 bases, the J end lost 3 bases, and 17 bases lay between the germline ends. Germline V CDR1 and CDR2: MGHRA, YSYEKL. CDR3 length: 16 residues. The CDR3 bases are TGCGCCAGCAGCCACCCCTTGGGGGGAAGGGACACTGAAGCTTTCTTT. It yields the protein CASSHPLGGRDTEAFF.

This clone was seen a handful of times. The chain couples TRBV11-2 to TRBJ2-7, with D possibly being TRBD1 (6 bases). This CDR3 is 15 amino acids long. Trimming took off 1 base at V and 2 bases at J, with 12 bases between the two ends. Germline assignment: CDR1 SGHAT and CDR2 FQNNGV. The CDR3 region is CASSLVTGFPYEQYF. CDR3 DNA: TGTGCCAGCAGCTTAGTTACAGGGTTTCCCTACGAGCAGTACTTC.

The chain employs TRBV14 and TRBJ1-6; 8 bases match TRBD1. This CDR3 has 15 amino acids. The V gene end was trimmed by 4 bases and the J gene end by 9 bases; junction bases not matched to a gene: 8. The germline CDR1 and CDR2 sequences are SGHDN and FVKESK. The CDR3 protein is CASSPITGGPSPLHF. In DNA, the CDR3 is TGTGCCAGCAGCCCGATCACAGGGGGTCCTTCACCCCTCCACTTT.

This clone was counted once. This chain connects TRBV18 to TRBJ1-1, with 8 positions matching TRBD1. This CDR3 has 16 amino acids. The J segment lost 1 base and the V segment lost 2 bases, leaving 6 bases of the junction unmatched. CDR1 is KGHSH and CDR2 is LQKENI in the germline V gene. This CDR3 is CASSPEMTGANTEAFF. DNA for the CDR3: TGTGCCAGCTCACCAGAGATGACAGGGGCGAACACTGAAGCTTTCTTT.

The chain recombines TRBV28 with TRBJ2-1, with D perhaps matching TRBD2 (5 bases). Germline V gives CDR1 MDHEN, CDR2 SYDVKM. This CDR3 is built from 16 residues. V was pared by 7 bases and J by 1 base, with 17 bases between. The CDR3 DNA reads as TGTGCCAGCACCCTCTCCCCCACGGGGTCCTACAATGAGCAGTTCTTC. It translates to CASTLSPTGSYNEQFF.

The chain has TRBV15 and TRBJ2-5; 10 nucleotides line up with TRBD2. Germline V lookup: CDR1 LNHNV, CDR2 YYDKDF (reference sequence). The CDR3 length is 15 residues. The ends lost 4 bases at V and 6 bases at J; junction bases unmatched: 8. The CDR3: CATSTQSSGSKTQYF. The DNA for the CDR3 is TGTGCCACCAGCACGCAGTCTAGCGGGAGCAAGACCCAGTACTTC.

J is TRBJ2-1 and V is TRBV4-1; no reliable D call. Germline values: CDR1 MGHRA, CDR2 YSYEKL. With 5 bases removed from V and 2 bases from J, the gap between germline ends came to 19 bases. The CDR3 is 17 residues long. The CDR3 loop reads CASSTNRVVSPYNEQFF. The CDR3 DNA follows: TGCGCCAGCAGCACCAATAGAGTGGTGAGTCCCTACAATGAGCAGTTCTTC.

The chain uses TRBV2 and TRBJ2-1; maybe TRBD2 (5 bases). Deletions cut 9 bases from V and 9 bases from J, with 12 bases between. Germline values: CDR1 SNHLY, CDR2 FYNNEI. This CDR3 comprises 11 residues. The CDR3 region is CARGREGEQFF. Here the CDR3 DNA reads TGTGCCAGAGGCCGCGAGGGTGAGCAGTTCTTC. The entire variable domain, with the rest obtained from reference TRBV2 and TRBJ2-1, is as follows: EPEVTQTPSHQVTQMGQEVILRCVPISNHLYFYWYRQILGQKVEFLVSFYNNEISEKSEIFDDQFSVERPDGSNFTLKIRSTKLEDSAMYFCARGREGEQFFGPGTRLTVL.

The CDR3 is CASPSGAGDGELCNSPLHF. The DNA for the CDR3 is TGTGCCAGCCCCTCCGGCGCAGGGGACGGAGAGTTATGTAATTCACCCCTCCACTTT. This chain links TRBV28 with TRBJ1-6; TRBD1 is a possible D gene (6 bases). Germline CDR1 and CDR2: MDHEN and SYDVKM. Trimming left V 8 bases short and J 6 bases short, with 29 bases between. The CDR3 contains 19 residues.

The CDR3 DNA reads TGTGCCAGCAGCTTGGAAGGCAGCGCCTTGCGGGAGACCCAGTACTTC. Translated, it gives CASSLEGSALRETQYF. The chain employs TRBV5-4 and TRBJ2-5; D remains ambiguous. Trimming took 0 bases from V and 5 from J, leaving 17 bases between them. There are 16 residues in the CDR3. Germline CDR1 and CDR2: SGHNT and YYREEE (reference sequence).

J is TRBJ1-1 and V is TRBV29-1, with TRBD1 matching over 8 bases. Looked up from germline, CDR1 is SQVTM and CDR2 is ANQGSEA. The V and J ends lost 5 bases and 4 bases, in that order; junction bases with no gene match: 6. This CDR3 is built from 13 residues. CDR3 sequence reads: CSVKQGGSTEAFF. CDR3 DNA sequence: TGCAGCGTTAAACAGGGGGGAAGCACTGAAGCTTTCTTT.

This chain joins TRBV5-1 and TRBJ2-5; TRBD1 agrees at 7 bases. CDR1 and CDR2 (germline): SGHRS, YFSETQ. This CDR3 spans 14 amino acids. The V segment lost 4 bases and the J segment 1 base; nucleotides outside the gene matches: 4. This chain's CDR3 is CASSLGQAQETQYF. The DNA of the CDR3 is TGCGCCAGCAGCCTCGGACAGGCCCAAGAGACCCAGTACTTC.

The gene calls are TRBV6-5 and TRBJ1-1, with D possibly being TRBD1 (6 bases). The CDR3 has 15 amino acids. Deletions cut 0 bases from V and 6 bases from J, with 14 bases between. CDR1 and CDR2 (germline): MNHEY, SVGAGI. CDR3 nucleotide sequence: TGTGCCAGCAGTTACTCGACGGCAGGGGCGCCTGAAGCTTTCTTT. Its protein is CASSYSTAGAPEAFF.

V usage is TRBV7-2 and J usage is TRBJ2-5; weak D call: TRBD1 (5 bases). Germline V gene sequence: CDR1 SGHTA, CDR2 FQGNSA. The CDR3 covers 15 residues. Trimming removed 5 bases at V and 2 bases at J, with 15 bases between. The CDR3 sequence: CASSQQVVGQETQYF. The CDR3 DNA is TGTGCCAGCAGCCAACAGGTGGTGGGGCAAGAGACCCAGTACTTC.

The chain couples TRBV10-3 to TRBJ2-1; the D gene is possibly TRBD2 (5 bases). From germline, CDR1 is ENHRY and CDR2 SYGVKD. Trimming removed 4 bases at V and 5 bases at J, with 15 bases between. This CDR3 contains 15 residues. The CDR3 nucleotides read TGTGCCATCAGTGGTAGGGATATAGCGAACAATGAGCAGTTCTTC. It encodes CAISGRDIANNEQFF.

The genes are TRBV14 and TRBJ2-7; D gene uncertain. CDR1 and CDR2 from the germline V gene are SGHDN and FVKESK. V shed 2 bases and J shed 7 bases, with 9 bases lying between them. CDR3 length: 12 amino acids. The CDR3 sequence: CASSQSFREQYF. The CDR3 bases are TGTGCCAGCAGCCAATCTTTCAGGGAGCAGTACTTC.

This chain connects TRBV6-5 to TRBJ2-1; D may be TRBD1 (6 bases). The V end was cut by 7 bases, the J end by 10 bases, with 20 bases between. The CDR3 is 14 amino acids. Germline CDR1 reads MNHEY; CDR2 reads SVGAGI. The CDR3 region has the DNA TGTGCCAGCACCCAAAGAGGGACAAATAGAGAGCAGTTCTTC. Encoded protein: CASTQRGTNREQFF.

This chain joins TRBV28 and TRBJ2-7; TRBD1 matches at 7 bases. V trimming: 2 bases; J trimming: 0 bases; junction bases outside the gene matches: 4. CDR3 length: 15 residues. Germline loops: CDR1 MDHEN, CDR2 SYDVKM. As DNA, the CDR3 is TGTGCCAGCAGTTTAAGGACAGGCTTCTCCTACGAGCAGTACTTC. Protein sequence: CASSLRTGFSYEQYF.

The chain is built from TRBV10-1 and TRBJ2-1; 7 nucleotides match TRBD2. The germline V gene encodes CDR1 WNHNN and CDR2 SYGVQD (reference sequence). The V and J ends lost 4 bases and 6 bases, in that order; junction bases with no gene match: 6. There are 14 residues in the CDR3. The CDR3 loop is CASSASGRINEQFF. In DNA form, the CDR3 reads TGCGCCAGCAGTGCTAGCGGCCGAATCAATGAGCAGTTCTTC.

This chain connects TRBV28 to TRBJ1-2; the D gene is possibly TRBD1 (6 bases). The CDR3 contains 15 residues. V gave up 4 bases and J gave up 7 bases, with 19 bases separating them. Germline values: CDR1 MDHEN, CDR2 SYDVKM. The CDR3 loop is CASSSSGAQGFGYTF. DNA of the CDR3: TGTGCCAGCAGTTCCTCAGGGGCCCAGGGGTTTGGCTACACCTTC.

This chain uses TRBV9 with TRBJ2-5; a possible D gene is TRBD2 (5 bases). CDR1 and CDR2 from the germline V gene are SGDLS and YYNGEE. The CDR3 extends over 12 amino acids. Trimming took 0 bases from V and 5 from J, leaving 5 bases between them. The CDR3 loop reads CASSVGGETQYF. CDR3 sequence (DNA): TGTGCCAGCAGCGTAGGCGGGGAGACCCAGTACTTC.

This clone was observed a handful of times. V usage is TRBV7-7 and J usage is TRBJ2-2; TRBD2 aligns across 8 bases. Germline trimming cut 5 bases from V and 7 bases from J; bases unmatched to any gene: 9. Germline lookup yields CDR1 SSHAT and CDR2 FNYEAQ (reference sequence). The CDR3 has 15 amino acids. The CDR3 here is CASSGTRHPGGELFF. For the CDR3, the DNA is TGTGCCAGCAGCGGGACTAGACATCCTGGCGGGGAGCTGTTTTTT.

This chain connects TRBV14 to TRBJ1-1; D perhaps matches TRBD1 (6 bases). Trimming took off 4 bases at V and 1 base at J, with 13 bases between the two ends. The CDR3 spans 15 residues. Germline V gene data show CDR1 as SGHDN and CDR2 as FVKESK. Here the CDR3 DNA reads TGTGCCAGCAGCCCTACTATGGGGGCGAACACTGAAGCTTTCTTT. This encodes CASSPTMGANTEAFF.

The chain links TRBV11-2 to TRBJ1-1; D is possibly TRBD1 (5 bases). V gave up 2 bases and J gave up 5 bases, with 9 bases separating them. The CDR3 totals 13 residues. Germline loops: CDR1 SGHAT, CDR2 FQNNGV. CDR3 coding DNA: TGTGCCAGCAGCTTATCAGGGAATACTGAAGCTTTCTTT. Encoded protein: CASSLSGNTEAFF.

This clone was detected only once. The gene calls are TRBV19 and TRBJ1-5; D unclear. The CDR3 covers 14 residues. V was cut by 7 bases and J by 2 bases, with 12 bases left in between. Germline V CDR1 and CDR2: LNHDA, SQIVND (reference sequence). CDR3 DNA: TGTGCCAGTAATGGAGAGACTGGCAATCAGCCCCAGCATTTT. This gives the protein CASNGETGNQPQHF.